Presented here are 25 T cell receptor beta chains from one specimen sequenced in a study of radiotherapy plus CTLA-4 blockade in lung cancer. TCRdb's table, derived via immunoSEQ multiplex PCR, lists solely in-frame clones and lacks some. The data hold tens of thousands of clones, with roughly 70% observed a single time. This specimen was peripheral blood, taken from a patient treated with radiotherapy plus ipilimumab. The receptor set was obtained from a human donor with non-small cell lung cancer who had stable disease on radiotherapy plus ipilimumab.

The chain carries TRBV5-1 and TRBJ2-7; D is undetermined. This CDR3 has 11 residues. The V gene lost 5 bases and the J gene lost 4 bases, with 7 bases spanning the gap. Germline values: CDR1 SGHRS, CDR2 YFSETQ. Written as DNA, the CDR3 is TGCGCCAGCAGGTTGACATACGAGCAGTACTTC. Translating it yields CASRLTYEQYF.

The V call is TRBV28, the J call TRBJ2-7, with 8 bases that match TRBD1. The CDR3 runs to 14 residues. Germline values: CDR1 MDHEN, CDR2 SYDVKM. Trimming removed 3 bases from V and 5 bases from J; junction bases left unmatched: 6. CDR3 DNA sequence: TGTGCCAGCAGTTTTCGGCAGGGGGCCAACGAGCAGTACTTC. The encoded protein is CASSFRQGANEQYF.

This clone has just a few counts. This chain links TRBV6-5 with TRBJ2-1; weak D call: TRBD2 (5 bases). The CDR3 consists of 14 residues. Germline CDR1 and CDR2: MNHEY and SVGAGI. V lost 5 bases and J lost 4, with 12 bases in between. Written as DNA, the CDR3 is TGTGCCAGCAGTGCCGGACTTTCTTACAATGAGCAGTTCTTC. This gives the protein CASSAGLSYNEQFF.

The chain recombines TRBV4-3 with TRBJ1-3, with TRBD1 as a possible D gene (5 bases). Per the germline V gene, CDR1 is LGHNA and CDR2 is YSLEER. With 3 bases removed from V and 1 base from J, the gap between germline ends came to 16 bases. This CDR3 contains 17 residues. In DNA, the CDR3 is TGCGCCAGCAGCCAGGAGCCACATGGGGGGTCTGGAAACACCATATATTTT. Translated, it gives CASSQEPHGGSGNTIYF.

This clone was seen more than once but under ten times. The gene calls are TRBV6-1 and TRBJ2-7; no reliable D call. V lost 11 bases and J 0 bases, leaving 11 bases between the germline ends. The length of the CDR3 is 12 residues. Germline V gene lookup returns CDR1 MNHNS and CDR2 SASEGT. In nucleotides, the CDR3 is TGTGCCGTACGGGCGGCCTCCTACGAGCAGTACTTC. It codes for CAVRAASYEQYF.

J is TRBJ2-1 and V is TRBV7-2; TRBD1 might be the D (6 bases). Per germline, CDR1 SGHTA and CDR2 FQGNSA. The CDR3 runs to 15 residues. Deletions cut 5 bases from V and 2 bases from J, with 13 bases between. The CDR3 DNA follows: TGTGCCAGCAGCCCCCAGGGGATAGCCTACAATGAGCAGTTCTTC. As protein: CASSPQGIAYNEQFF.

This clone was picked up a small number of times. The chain joins TRBV28 to TRBJ2-1; no firm D call. Trimming stripped 0 bases from V and 0 bases from J, with 6 bases between. The CDR3 extends over 15 amino acids. The germline CDR1 and CDR2 sequences are MDHEN and SYDVKM. CDR3 coding DNA: TGTGCCAGCAGTTTATGGTCGAGCTCCTACAATGAGCAGTTCTTC. It codes for CASSLWSSSYNEQFF.

Points on this clone: Relative to the germline gene, one junction end is altered; a read error may explain this. This chain's CDR3 is CASSLKVGTGELFF. The CDR3 DNA reads as TGTGCTAGCAGCTTAAAGGTTGGAACCGGGGAGCTGTTTTTT. The chain is built from TRBV7-7 and TRBJ2-2; D remains ambiguous. This CDR3 has 14 amino acids. Looked up from germline, CDR1 is SSHAT and CDR2 is FNYEAQ (reference sequence).

The V gene is TRBV2, the J gene TRBJ2-5, with D unresolved. CDR3 length: 12 amino acids. Trimming took 3 bases from V and 5 from J, leaving 7 bases between them. CDR1 is SNHLY, CDR2 FYNNEI, per germline. The CDR3 loop is CASSEVGETQYF. DNA of the CDR3: TGTGCCAGCAGTGAGGTTGGCGAGACCCAGTACTTC.

V and J are TRBV7-2 and TRBJ1-1, with D hard to call. Germline CDR1 reads SGHTA; CDR2 reads FQGNSA. Trimming removed 3 bases from V and 0 bases from J, with 8 bases in between. The CDR3 is 14 residues long. Here the CDR3 DNA reads TGTGCCAGCAGCTTCCTCAAAATGAACACTGAAGCTTTCTTT. Translated, it gives CASSFLKMNTEAFF. Complete variable domain (other parts from reference TRBV7-2 and TRBJ1-1): GAGVSQSPSNKVTEKGKDVELRCDPISGHTALYWYRQSLGQGLEFLIYFQGNSAPDKSGLPSDRFSAERTGGSVSTLTIQRTQQEDSAVYLCASSFLKMNTEAFFGQGTRLTVV.

The chain has TRBV2 and TRBJ2-7, with D perhaps TRBD2 (6 bases). Per the germline V gene, CDR1 is SNHLY and CDR2 is FYNNEI. The CDR3 runs 15 residues. The ends were cut back, 8 bases at V and 0 bases at J, with 17 bases in the middle. CDR3 residues: CASVRGSSASYEQYF. The CDR3 DNA reads TGTGCCAGCGTTCGAGGTTCTAGCGCCTCCTACGAGCAGTACTTC.

The chain couples TRBV20-1 to TRBJ2-5; D possibly matches TRBD1 or TRBD2 (5 bases each). Trimming took off 6 bases at V and 7 bases at J, with 12 bases between the two ends. CDR3 length: 11 residues. The germline V gene encodes CDR1 DFQATT and CDR2 SNEGSKA (reference sequence). CDR3 sequence (DNA): TGCAGTGCGAGGGGCTACGGGACCCAGTACTTC. Protein: CSARGYGTQYF.

V and J are TRBV18 and TRBJ2-1; the D gene could be TRBD1 or TRBD2 (6 bases each). The ends were cut back, 3 bases at V and 9 bases at J, with 15 bases in the middle. There are 14 residues in the CDR3. CDR1 KGHSH and CDR2 LQKENI come from the germline V gene. The DNA for the CDR3 is TGTGCCAGCTCACCCGGACTACAGGGTTCTGAGCAGTTCTTC. This sequence encodes CASSPGLQGSEQFF.

This rearrangement joins TRBV5-4 to TRBJ2-7; D is ambiguous. CDR1 is SGHNT, CDR2 YYREEE, per germline (reference sequence). The CDR3 is 14 amino acids. Trimming cost V 0 bases and J 3 bases, with 10 bases left between them. CDR3 protein: CASSLGLGSYEQYF. In nucleotides, the CDR3 is TGTGCCAGCAGCTTGGGGCTAGGTAGCTACGAGCAGTACTTC.

This clone was detected a few times. V and J are TRBV19 and TRBJ1-1; D perhaps matches TRBD1 (5 bases). V lost 1 base and J 8 bases, leaving 17 bases between the germline ends. Germline V gene lookup returns CDR1 LNHDA and CDR2 SQIVND (reference sequence). The CDR3 is made up of 15 amino acids. The chain's CDR3 is CASSIAVGTHGEAFF. The CDR3 DNA reads as TGTGCCAGTAGTATAGCAGTGGGGACCCACGGAGAAGCTTTCTTT.

The chain links TRBV2 to TRBJ1-1, with 8 bases matching TRBD1. V lost 7 bases, J lost 0 bases, and 10 bases stayed unmatched. Germline CDR1 reads SNHLY; CDR2 reads FYNNEI. The CDR3 totals 16 residues. The CDR3 loop is CASTTGQGTLNTEAFF. DNA of the CDR3: TGTGCCAGCACCACTGGACAGGGTACCCTGAACACTGAAGCTTTCTTT.

This clone was recorded a few times. The CDR3 DNA follows: TGTGCCAGCAGCTTGTTCCAGGGGGCCAACAATTACGAGCAGTACTTC. Protein product: CASSLFQGANNYEQYF. The genes are TRBV5-8 and TRBJ2-7; 8 nucleotides align to TRBD1. Germline trimming cut 1 base from V and 4 bases from J; bases unmatched to any gene: 10. The CDR3 runs to 16 residues. Germline CDR1 SGHTS, CDR2 YDEGEE.

V gene TRBV7-2 combines with J gene TRBJ1-2; D is undetermined. Trimming cost V 3 bases and J 6 bases, with 11 bases left between them. In germline, CDR1 is SGHTA, CDR2 FQGNSA. The CDR3 is 13 amino acids. The CDR3 nucleotides read TGTGCCAGCAGCTTCGGCACTTCGGATGGCTACACCTTC. Protein sequence: CASSFGTSDGYTF. Supplemented by reference TRBV7-2 and TRBJ1-2, the full variable domain reads GAGVSQSPSNKVTEKGKDVELRCDPISGHTALYWYRQSLGQGLEFLIYFQGNSAPDKSGLPSDRFSAERTGGSVSTLTIQRTQQEDSAVYLCASSFGTSDGYTFGSGTRLTVV.

There are a few counts of this clone. The chain recombines TRBV28 with TRBJ1-5; 10 positions match TRBD1. CDR1 and CDR2 from the germline V gene are MDHEN and SYDVKM. Trimming removed 5 bases from V and 2 bases from J; junction bases left unmatched: 3. This CDR3 is 15 amino acids long. CDR3 nucleotide sequence: TGTGCCAGCAGTCGGACAGGGGGACGCAATCAGCCCCAGCATTTT. It translates to CASSRTGGRNQPQHF. Looking up the rest from reference TRBV28 and TRBJ1-5 gives the full variable domain: DVKVTQSSRYLVKRTGEKVFLECVQDMDHENMFWYRQDPGLGLRLIYFSYDVKMKEKGDIPEGYSVSREKKERFSLILESASTNQTSMYLCASSRTGGRNQPQHFGDGTRLSIL.

The chain employs TRBV27 and TRBJ1-5; D might be TRBD1 (5 bases). The CDR3 covers 15 residues. Germline V gives CDR1 MNHEY, CDR2 SMNVEV (reference sequence). V was trimmed by 7 bases and J by 6 bases, leaving 19 bases between them. CDR3 amino acids: CASNSLGAGRQPQHF. The CDR3 DNA sequence: TGTGCCAGCAACTCGTTAGGGGCCGGTCGTCAGCCCCAGCATTTT.

The chain joins TRBV19 to TRBJ1-1, with TRBD1 matching 9 bases. V was pared by 5 bases and J by 6 bases, with 7 bases of the junction left unmatched. The CDR3 extends over 14 amino acids. Germline CDR1 is LNHDA and CDR2 is SQIVND (reference sequence). CDR3 sequence: CASSSQGASAEAFF. The DNA of the CDR3 is TGTGCCAGTAGTTCACAGGGGGCGAGCGCTGAAGCTTTCTTT.

The chain carries TRBV5-1 and TRBJ2-3; the D is unclear. This CDR3 has 14 amino acids. The V and J ends lost 0 bases and 3 bases respectively, with 8 bases between them. The germline V gene has CDR1 SGHRS and CDR2 YFSETQ. The CDR3 region is CASSLGQRTDTQYF. CDR3 nucleotides: TGCGCCAGCAGCTTGGGGCAGAGAACAGATACGCAGTATTTT.

The chain recombines TRBV4-1 with TRBJ1-5; 8 nucleotides line up with TRBD1. Germline lookup yields CDR1 MGHRA and CDR2 YSYEKL. The CDR3 sequence is 14 residues long. J was trimmed by 7 bases and V by 1 base; bases with no gene match: 3. CDR3 nucleotides: TGCGCCAGCAGCCAAGGGACAGGGCTACAGCCCCAGCATTTT. Its translation is CASSQGTGLQPQHF.

This clone was seen a handful of times. The rearrangement joins TRBV30 to TRBJ2-4, with D hard to call. The CDR3 is 15 amino acids. The V and J ends lost 2 bases and 1 base respectively, with 12 bases between them. In germline, CDR1 is GTSNPN, CDR2 SVGIG (reference sequence). CDR3 sequence: CAWSLGPAAKNIQYF. The CDR3, as DNA: TGTGCCTGGAGTTTAGGGCCAGCCGCCAAAAACATTCAGTACTTC.

The chain links TRBV6-5 to TRBJ2-7, with 11 bases fitting TRBD2. Germline V gives CDR1 MNHEY, CDR2 SVGAGI. J lost 3 bases, V lost 6 bases, and 4 bases had no gene match. The CDR3 loop spans 14 amino acids. The CDR3 sequence: CASRALAGGYEQYF. In DNA, the CDR3 is TGTGCCAGCAGGGCCCTAGCGGGAGGCTACGAGCAGTACTTC.